This entry describes one T cell receptor (beta chain). The target antigen is unknown. The data belong to a study of CD8+ T cells in alopecia areata. Study information: Tofacitinib was taken orally by treated patients, and the dose was 5 to 10 mg twice daily. General observations from the study: Possibly as an HLA-related effect, TCR sharing across patients appeared less clear than in mice.

Researchers took lesional scalp punch biopsies and peripheral blood from people who were alopecia areata patients. The sorting of PBMCs gave CD4+ and CD8+ T cells. V was pared by 6 bases and J by 5 bases, with 14 bases between. Germline V lookup: CDR1 SQVTM, CDR2 ANQGSEA. The CDR3 extends over 13 amino acids. Extraction and reverse transcription of RNA yielded cDNA as the sequencing template. This table comes from immunoSEQ multiplex PCR, and its TCRdb copy is limited to in-frame clones, with some not included. The sample contains over 85,000 clones, roughly 42% of which appear only once. The sequence was collected from a human donor with alopecia areata. Sequenced sample: CD4+ T cells sorted from blood. The gene calls are TRBV29-1 and TRBJ2-1; D is perhaps TRBD1 (6 bases). This CDR3 is CSVSRTVNNEQFF. CDR3 nucleotides: TGCAGCGTGAGCAGGACAGTTAACAATGAGCAGTTCTTC.